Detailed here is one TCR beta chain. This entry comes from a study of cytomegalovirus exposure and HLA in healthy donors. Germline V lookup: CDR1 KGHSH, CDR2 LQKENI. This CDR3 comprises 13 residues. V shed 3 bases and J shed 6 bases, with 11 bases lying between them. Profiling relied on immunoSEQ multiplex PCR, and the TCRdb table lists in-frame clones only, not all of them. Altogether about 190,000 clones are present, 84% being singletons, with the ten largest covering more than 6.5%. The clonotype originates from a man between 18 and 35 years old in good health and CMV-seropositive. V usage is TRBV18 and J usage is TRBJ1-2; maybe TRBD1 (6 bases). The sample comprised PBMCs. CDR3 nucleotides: TGTGCCAGCTCACCGGATCAGGGGCATGGCTACACCTTC. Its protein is CASSPDQGHGYTF.